The sequence of this T cell receptor beta chain was determined in a study of blood T cell repertoires in COVID-19 (dated by TCRdb to the early 2020s). Notes on the research overall: Collaborator samples came from the United States, Italy and Spain and covered acute and convalescent phases of COVID-19. The sample metadata nearly always contained a de-identified subject ID, COVID-19 status, age in years and sex. A freely available public database, intended as a resource for researchers studying the immune response to SARS-CoV-2, is where the repertoires were released. Samples were obtained from the ongoing ImmuneRACE study (first 160 participants) and from over 1,000 subjects provided by 6 global collaborators. HLA class I and class II types, where available, came from metadata supplied by the sample provider rather than from assay-based typing. Subjects who had been exposed to COVID-19, were actively infected with it, or had recovered from it provided the deeply sampled blood TCRbeta repertoires that made up the dataset. The prospective study material was composed of cDNA or gDNA derived from T cells, B-cell-depleted T cells, or PBMCs.

Here is what the overall study found, with its caveats: The quantity of clinical and demographic metadata differed by source and by participant and was supplied without curation.

Participants in the prospective study were enrolled through a virtual design, were aged roughly 18 to 100 years, and lived in 20 to 30 United States geographic areas. Cohort assignment in the prospective study relied on participant-reported clinical history from a screening survey and a study questionnaire. ImmuneRACE Cohort 3 recovered participants were defined by two consecutive negative NP/OP PCR tests, healthcare professional clearance, or symptom resolution. Each participant in the prospective study had whole blood, serum and a nasopharyngeal or oropharyngeal swab collected by mobile phlebotomists. Participants in the prospective study had the option to provide additional blood draws and questionnaires over an approximately 2-month period. Before DNA extraction, blood samples from the prospective study were shipped at room temperature or frozen. As for this clone: Its antigen remains undetermined. Base qualities are missing; no much larger clone stands one base away.

TCRbeta CDR3 regions were amplified from genomic DNA by means of the immunoSEQ Assay, a bias-controlled multiplex PCR. Regarding the original processing steps: Within the assay, amplification of reference gene primers was used to estimate how many nucleated cells each sample contained. Sequence reads were collapsed and filtered to measure the absolute abundance of every unique TCRbeta CDR3 rearrangement. For each sample, productive Simpson clonality was calculated by taking the square root of Simpson's diversity index across productive rearrangements. TCRdb holds this immuneACCESS table with in-frame rearrangements only. Some clones are missing; in checked studies, unresolved V genes explain under half, and the rest has no known cause. V and J calls and clone size are as listed in that table; D and trimming were resolved from the DNA. This sample lists 150,000 to 200,000 clones; about 78% were detected once. The leading ten clones occupy 15% to 20% of the sample.

The origin of this receptor is a woman in her forties or fifties who had recovered from COVID-19. Material: PBMCs or T cells enriched from blood (not recorded which).

The nucleotides read TGCGCCAGCAGTGAAGGCGGGAGTAGGACCGGGGAGCTGTTTTTT. The resulting protein is CASSEGGSRTGELFF. The rearrangement joined TRBV10-1 to TRBJ2-2, and 7 junction bases match TRBD2. Compared with germline, V lacks 3 bases and J lacks 5 bases; bases without a gene match: 6. CDR1 WNHNN and CDR2 SYGVQD are derived from the germline V gene (reference sequence). CDR3 length: 15 amino acids, cysteine to phenylalanine. Only the CDR3 region is kept as DNA, spanning 45 bases read in frame from base 1.